The source of this TCR beta chain is a study of blood T cells in healthy people across ages. Study details: Template switching picked up about one barcoded beta molecule for each two T cells. Whole-study results and caveats: Higher diversity and more naive CD4+ cells were features of long-lived donors, compared to aged donors. Naive and antigen-experienced cells were not separated, limiting conclusive comparison. Roughly linear age-related decline in beta diversity appeared, significant by age about 40.

With regard to this clonotype: No antigen is known for it.

J gave up 6 bases and V 2 bases, and 7 bases lay outside the gene matches. The CDR3 is 15 amino acids. Germline V gene sequence: CDR1 LNHDA, CDR2 SQIVND (reference sequence). With a J-beta primer mix and a sample-barcoded 5' primer, a second PCR ran about 6 to 11 cycles. TCRdb reanalysed the 5' RACE reads using MiXCR and keeps one entry per CDR3 protein. The data hold 650,000 to 700,000 distinct CDR3 sequences, with 40% to 65% observed a single time. Sequences were obtained from blood. The rearrangement joins TRBV19 to TRBJ2-3, with 8 nucleotides matching TRBD2. The source is a woman older than 75 in good health. In nucleotides, the CDR3 is TGTGCCAGTAGTATAACTAGCGGTAGCATGGATACGCAGTATTTT. Its protein product is CASSITSGSMDTQYF.